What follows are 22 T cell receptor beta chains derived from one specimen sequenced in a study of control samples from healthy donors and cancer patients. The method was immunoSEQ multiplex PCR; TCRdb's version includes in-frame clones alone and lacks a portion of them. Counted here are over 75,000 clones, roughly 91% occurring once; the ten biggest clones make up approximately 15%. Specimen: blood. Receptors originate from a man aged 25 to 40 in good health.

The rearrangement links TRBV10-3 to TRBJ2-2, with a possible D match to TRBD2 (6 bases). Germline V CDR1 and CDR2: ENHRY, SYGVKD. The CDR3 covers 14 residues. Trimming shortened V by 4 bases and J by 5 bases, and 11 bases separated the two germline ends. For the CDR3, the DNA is TGTGCCATCAGTGCCCGGGAGCTAACCGGGGAGCTGTTTTTT. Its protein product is CAISARELTGELFF.

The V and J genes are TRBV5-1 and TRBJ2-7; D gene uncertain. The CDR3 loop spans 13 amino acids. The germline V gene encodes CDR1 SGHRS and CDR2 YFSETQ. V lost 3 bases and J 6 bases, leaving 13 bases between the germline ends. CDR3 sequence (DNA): TGCGCCAGCAGCTATTCAACGGAAACCGAGCAGTACTTC. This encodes CASSYSTETEQYF. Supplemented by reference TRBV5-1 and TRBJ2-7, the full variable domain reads KAGVTQTPRYLIKTRGQQVTLSCSPISGHRSVSWYQQTPGQGLQFLFEYFSETQRNKGNFPGRFSGRQFSNSRSEMNVSTLELGDSALYLCASSYSTETEQYFGPGTRLTVT.

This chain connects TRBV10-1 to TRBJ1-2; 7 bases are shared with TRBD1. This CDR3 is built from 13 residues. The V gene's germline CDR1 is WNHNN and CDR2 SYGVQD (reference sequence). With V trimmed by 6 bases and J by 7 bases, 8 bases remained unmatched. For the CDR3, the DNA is TGCGCCAGCAGGCACCGACAGGGAGGTGGCTACACCTTC. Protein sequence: CASRHRQGGGYTF.

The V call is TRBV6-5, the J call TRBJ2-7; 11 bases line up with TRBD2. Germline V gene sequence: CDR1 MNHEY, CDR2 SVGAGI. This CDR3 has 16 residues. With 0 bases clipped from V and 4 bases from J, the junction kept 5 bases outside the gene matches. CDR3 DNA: TGTGCCAGCAGTTACTCGACGGCTAGCGGGGGGTACGAGCAGTACTTC. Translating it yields CASSYSTASGGYEQYF.

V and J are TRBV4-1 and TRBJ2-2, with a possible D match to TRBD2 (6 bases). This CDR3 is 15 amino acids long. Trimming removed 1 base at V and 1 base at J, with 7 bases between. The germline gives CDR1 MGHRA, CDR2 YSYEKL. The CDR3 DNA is TGCGCCAGCAGCCAAGTCGGGGGGAACACCGGGGAGCTGTTTTTT. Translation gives CASSQVGGNTGELFF.

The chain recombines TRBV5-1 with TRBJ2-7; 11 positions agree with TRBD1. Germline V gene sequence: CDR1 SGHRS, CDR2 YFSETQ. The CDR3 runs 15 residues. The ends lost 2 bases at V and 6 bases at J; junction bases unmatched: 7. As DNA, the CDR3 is TGCGCCAGCAGCTTTCCGGGACAGGGGGTTCCCGAGCAGTACTTC. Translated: CASSFPGQGVPEQYF. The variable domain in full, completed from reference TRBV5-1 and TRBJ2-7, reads KAGVTQTPRYLIKTRGQQVTLSCSPISGHRSVSWYQQTPGQGLQFLFEYFSETQRNKGNFPGRFSGRQFSNSRSEMNVSTLELGDSALYLCASSFPGQGVPEQYFGPGTRLTVT.

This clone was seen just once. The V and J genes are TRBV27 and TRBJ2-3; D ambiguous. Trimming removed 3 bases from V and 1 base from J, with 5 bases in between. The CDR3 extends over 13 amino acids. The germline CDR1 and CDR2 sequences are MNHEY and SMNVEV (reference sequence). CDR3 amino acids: CASSFTGTDTQYF. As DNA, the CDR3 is TGTGCCAGCAGTTTCACGGGCACAGATACGCAGTATTTT.

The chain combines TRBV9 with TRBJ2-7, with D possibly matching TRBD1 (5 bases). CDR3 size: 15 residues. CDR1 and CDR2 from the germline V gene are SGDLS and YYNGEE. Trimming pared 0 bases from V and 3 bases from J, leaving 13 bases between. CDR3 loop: CASSVAVAGIYEQYF. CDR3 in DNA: TGTGCCAGCAGCGTAGCTGTAGCAGGGATCTACGAGCAGTACTTC.

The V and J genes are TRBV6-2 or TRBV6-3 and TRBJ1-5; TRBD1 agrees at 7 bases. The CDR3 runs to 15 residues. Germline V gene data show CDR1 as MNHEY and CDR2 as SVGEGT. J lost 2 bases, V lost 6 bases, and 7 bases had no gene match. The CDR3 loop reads CASSRQGGGNQPQHF. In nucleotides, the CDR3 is TGTGCCAGCAGCCGACAGGGTGGTGGCAATCAGCCCCAGCATTTT.

The CDR3 DNA sequence: TGTGCCAGCAGATCACGGACTAGCGGGAGGTCAGATACGCAGTATTTT. This codes for CASRSRTSGRSDTQYF. V is TRBV13 and J is TRBJ2-3, with TRBD2 identical over 14 bases. Germline V gives CDR1 PRHDT, CDR2 FYEKMQ (reference sequence). Unmatched junction bases numbered 6, after V lost 6 bases and J lost 4 bases. The CDR3 runs 16 residues. The full variable domain, rest sourced from reference TRBV13 and TRBJ2-3, is AAGVIQSPRHLIKEKRETATLKCYPIPRHDTVYWYQQGPGQDPQFLISFYEKMQSDKGSIPDRFSAQQFSDYHSELNMSSLELGDSALYFCASRSRTSGRSDTQYFGPGTRLTVL.

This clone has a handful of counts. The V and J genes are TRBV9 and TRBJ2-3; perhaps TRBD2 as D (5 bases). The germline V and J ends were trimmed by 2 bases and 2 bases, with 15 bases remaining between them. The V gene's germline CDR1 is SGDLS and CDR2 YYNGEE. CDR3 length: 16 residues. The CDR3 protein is CASSVYEGPNTDTQYF. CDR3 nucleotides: TGTGCCAGCAGCGTTTATGAGGGCCCCAACACAGATACGCAGTATTTT.

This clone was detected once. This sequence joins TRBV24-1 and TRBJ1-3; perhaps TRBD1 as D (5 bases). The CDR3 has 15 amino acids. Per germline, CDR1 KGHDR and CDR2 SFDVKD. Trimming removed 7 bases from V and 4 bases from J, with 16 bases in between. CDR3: CATSPRDGLGNTIYF. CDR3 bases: TGTGCCACCAGCCCCCGGGACGGACTAGGAAACACCATATATTTT.

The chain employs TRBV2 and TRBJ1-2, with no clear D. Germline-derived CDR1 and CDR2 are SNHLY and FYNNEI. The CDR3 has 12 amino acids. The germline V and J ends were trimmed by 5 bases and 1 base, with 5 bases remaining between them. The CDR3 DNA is TGTGCCAGCAGTAGGCTTAACTATGGCTACACCTTC. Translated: CASSRLNYGYTF.

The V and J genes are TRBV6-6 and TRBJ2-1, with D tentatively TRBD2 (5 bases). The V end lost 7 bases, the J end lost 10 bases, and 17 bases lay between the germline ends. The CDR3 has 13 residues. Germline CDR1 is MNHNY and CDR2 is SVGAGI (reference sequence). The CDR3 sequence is CASTSALSGEQFF. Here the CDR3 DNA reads TGTGCCAGCACCTCCGCCCTTTCGGGGGAGCAGTTCTTC.

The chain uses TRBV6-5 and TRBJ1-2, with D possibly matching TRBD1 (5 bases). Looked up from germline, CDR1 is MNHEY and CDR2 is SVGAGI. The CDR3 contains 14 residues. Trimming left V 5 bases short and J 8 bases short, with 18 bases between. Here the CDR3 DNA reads TGTGCCAGCAGTAGGGAGTGGGGGGTTGGCGGCTACACCTTC. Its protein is CASSREWGVGGYTF.

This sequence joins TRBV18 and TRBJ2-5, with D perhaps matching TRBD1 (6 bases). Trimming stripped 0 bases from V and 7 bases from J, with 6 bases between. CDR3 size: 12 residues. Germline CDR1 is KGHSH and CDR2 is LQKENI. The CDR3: CASSPPTGTQYF. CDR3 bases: TGTGCCAGCTCACCACCGACAGGGACCCAGTACTTC.

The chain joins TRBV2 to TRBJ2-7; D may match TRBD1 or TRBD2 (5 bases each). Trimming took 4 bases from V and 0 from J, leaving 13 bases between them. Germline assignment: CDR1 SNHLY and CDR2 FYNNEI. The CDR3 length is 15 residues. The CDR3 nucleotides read TGTGCCAGCAGTGTAGGGGAACGGGGCTCCTACGAGCAGTACTTC. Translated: CASSVGERGSYEQYF. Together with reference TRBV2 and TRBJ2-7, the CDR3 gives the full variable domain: EPEVTQTPSHQVTQMGQEVILRCVPISNHLYFYWYRQILGQKVEFLVSFYNNEISEKSEIFDDQFSVERPDGSNFTLKIRSTKLEDSAMYFCASSVGERGSYEQYFGPGTRLTVT.

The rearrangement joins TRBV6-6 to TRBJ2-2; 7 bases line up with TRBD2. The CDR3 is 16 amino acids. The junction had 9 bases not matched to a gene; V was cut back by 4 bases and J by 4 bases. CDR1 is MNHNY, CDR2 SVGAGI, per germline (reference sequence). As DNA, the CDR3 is TGTGCCAGCAGTTCTAGGGGCGGGAGTGGCACCGGGGAGCTGTTTTTT. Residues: CASSSRGGSGTGELFF.

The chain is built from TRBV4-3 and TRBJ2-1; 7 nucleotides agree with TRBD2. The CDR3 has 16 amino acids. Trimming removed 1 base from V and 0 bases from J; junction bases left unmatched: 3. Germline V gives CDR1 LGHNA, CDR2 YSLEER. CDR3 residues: CASSQASGSSYNEQFF. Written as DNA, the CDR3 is TGCGCCAGCAGCCAAGCTAGCGGCAGCTCCTACAATGAGCAGTTCTTC.

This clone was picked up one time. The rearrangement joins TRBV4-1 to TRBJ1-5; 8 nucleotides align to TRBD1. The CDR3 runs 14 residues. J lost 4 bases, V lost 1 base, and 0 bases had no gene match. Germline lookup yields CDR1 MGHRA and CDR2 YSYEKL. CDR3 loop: CASSQGTGNQPQHF. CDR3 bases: TGCGCCAGCAGCCAAGGGACAGGGAATCAGCCCCAGCATTTT.

DNA for the CDR3: TGTGCCAGCTCACCAGTTGACAGGGGCGTCTCTGGGGCCAACGTCCTGACTTTC. Protein product: CASSPVDRGVSGANVLTF. The V call is TRBV18, the J call TRBJ2-6; TRBD1 aligns across 8 bases. The CDR3 loop spans 18 amino acids. Germline lookup yields CDR1 KGHSH and CDR2 LQKENI. J gave up 0 bases and V 2 bases, and 6 bases lay outside the gene matches.

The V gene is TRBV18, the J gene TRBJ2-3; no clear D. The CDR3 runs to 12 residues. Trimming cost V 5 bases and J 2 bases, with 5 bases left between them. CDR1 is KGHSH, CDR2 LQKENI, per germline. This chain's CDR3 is CASSTSTDTQYF. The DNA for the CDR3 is TGTGCCAGCTCAACCTCCACAGATACGCAGTATTTT.